This TCR beta chain is from a study of CD8 T cells in Susac syndrome. Random hexamers were used to reverse transcribe the RNA input (about 0.45 to 1 ug). From the immunoSEQ multiplex PCR reads, TCRdb called clonotypes with MiXCR, one entry per CDR3 protein. This sample has approximately 87,000 distinct CDR3 sequences; around 96% occur once, and the top ten carry more than 0.35%. The V end was cut by 9 bases, the J end by 7 bases, with 25 bases between. The CDR3 sequence is 16 residues long. Germline V lookup: CDR1 MNHEY, CDR2 SVGEGT. The TCR sequence derives from a human donor with Susac syndrome. The rearrangement links TRBV6-2 or TRBV6-3 to TRBJ2-1; D might be TRBD2 (7 bases). Sequenced material: CD8+ T cells from PBMCs. Here the CDR3 DNA reads TGTGCCAGTTCCCGGAGTGCGGGGGCCTTAGGGAATGAGCAGTTCTTC. It is translated as CASSRSAGALGNEQFF.